This TCR beta chain is from a study of human T cells and chemical hapten exposure. Study as a whole: DPC at 2% was the sensitizing agent, placed on about 2 cm by about 2 cm of upper inner arm skin.

In the library, unique molecular identifiers were attached to individual cDNA molecules. One entry per CDR3 protein, called by TCRdb with MiXCR from the RACE reads. Here the sample spans about 42,000 distinct CDR3 sequences, approximately 9% being singletons. The time point denotes: patch test 2, 6 weeks after DPC sensitization. As for treatment: therapeutic diphenylcyclopropenone sensitization with weekly scalp DPC. Donors, patients with alopecia ranging from 18 to 70 years old and judged suitable for DPC, provided samples. A few counts support this clonotype. This CDR3 spans 14 amino acids. The V end lost 4 bases, the J end lost 3 bases, and 13 bases lay between the germline ends. Germline V CDR1 and CDR2: SGHRS, YFSETQ.

The clonotype comes from a woman in her thirties or forties with alopecia areata. Some clones in this sample may be carry-over from other donors' samples. The chain combines TRBV5-1 with TRBJ2-5; D may match TRBD1 or TRBD2 (5 bases each). The sequencing here drew on whole blood, taken in connection with sensitization to the hapten diphenylcyclopropenone (DPC). CDR3 region: CASSPGRGEETQYF. The CDR3 DNA reads as TGCGCCAGCAGCCCCGGACGGGGCGAAGAGACCCAGTACTTC. The full variable domain, completed using reference TRBV5-1 and TRBJ2-5, is KAGVTQTPRYLIKTRGQQVTLSCSPISGHRSVSWYQQTPGQGLQFLFEYFSETQRNKGNFPGRFSGRQFSNSRSEMNVSTLELGDSALYLCASSPGRGEETQYFGPGTRLLVL.